Listed below are T cell receptor beta chains from one sample, sequenced in a study of T cells after yellow fever vaccination. TCRdb ran MiXCR on the 5' RACE reads and lists one entry per CDR3 protein. Of some 390,000 distinct CDR3 sequences in the sample, approximately 18% are singletons; the top ten hold 15% to 20%. Here the sequenced sample was PBMCs, taken before the yellow fever booster vaccination. The receptor source for this set is a young man who received the YFV17D yellow fever vaccine. Each CDR3 is given without its conserved first and last residue. Clone sizes are given selectively: once, few, many, or a class where the clone is expanded.

abundance	v_gene	CDR3aa
NA	TRBV7-9	ASSNGQGAKSQH
few	TRBV7-9	ASSSIGQRYYEQY
few	TRBV5-1	ASSLEGGPYNEQF
NA	TRBV7-9	ASSIRSGEIQY
NA	TRBV7-9	ASSLIGGQGQETQY
NA	TRBV7-2	AGSSRAPAKY
NA	TRBV5-1	ASSIQGPRSNTEAF
NA	TRBV4-1	ASSQPLGGQY
few	TRBV2	ATYRDSPRSTEAF
NA	TRBV7-9	ASSSPSRVYEQY
few	TRBV6-5	ASSYSRGGYGYT
NA	TRBV5-1	ASSWQAANTGELF
many	TRBV29-1	SVGSSFEQF
NA	TRBV6-2/TRBV6-3	ASSYGVHSNQPQH
NA	TRBV12-3/TRBV12-4	ASSFGTSNYGYT
NA	TRBV6-1	ASSEEAGGGNIQY
NA	TRBV6-5	ASSYSNGQVETQY
few	TRBV2	ASSPAQGHNEQF
NA	TRBV9	ASSVAAGEITDTQY
NA	TRBV10-3	ATASWTGVTEAF
NA	TRBV5-4	ASSIRDRVDEQY
few	TRBV7-2	ASSFGHYNEQF
NA	TRBV9	ASSVDAGASGFYT
NA	TRBV5-1	ASSPRVGYLYNEQF
few	TRBV20-1	SAPFGGLADTQY
few	TRBV7-9	ASSPPGQVSQGYT
few	TRBV6-5	ASSTGTSGRRDEQF
NA	TRBV5-1	ASSLAAGGNTIY
NA	TRBV12-3/TRBV12-4	ASTQGQGNQPQH
few	TRBV12-3/TRBV12-4	ASSFFGGTDTQY
NA	TRBV6-5	ASSYLPESSYNEQF
NA	TRBV6-2/TRBV6-3	ASSNSGGRDEQF
few	TRBV7-9	ASSRTGGSGANVLT
NA	TRBV7-3	ASSFSGEGSYTQY
few	TRBV3-1	ASSHPHDTEAF
few	TRBV7-2	ASTNSRGGMGGELF
few	TRBV18	ASSPGQDGEAF
NA	TRBV5-1	ASSLAFTAGTGELF
few	TRBV4-1	ASRDSQPHAF
NA	TRBV3-1	ASSLSDLSGYT
NA	TRBV7-8	ASSSTTSSLKETQY
many	TRBV7-7	ASSLPGGAQETQY
many	TRBV5-1	ASSRGSTDTQY
NA	TRBV5-6	ASSPTDTLRSYT
NA	TRBV11-1	ASSLDPGTGGRTGELF
many	TRBV7-6	ASRQNQRGAYNEQF
NA	TRBV4-2	ASSQEGWGDTEAF
many	TRBV9	ASSVGGEETQY